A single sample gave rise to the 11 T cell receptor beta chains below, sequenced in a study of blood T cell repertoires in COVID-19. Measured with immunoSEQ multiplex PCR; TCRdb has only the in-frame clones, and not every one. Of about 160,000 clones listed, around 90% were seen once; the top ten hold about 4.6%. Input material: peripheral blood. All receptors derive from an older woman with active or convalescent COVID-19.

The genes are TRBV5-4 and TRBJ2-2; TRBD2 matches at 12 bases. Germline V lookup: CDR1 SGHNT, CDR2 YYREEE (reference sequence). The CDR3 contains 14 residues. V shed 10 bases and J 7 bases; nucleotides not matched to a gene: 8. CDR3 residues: CARLAGEEGGELFF. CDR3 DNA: TGTGCCCGACTAGCGGGGGAGGAAGGCGGGGAGCTGTTTTTT.

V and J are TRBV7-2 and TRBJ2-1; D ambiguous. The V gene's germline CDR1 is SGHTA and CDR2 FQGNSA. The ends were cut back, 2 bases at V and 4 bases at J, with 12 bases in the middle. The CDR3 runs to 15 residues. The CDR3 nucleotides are TGTGCCAGCAGCTTACGAGGAATACGGTACAATGAGCAGTTCTTC. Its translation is CASSLRGIRYNEQFF.

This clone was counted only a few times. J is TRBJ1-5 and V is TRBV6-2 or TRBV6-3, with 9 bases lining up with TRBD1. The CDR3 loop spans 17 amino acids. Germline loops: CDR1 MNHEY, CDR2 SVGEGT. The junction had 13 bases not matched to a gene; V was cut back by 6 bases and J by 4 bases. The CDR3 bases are TGTGCCAGCAGCCTGACAGGGGGGAATAATGGGAATCAGCCCCAGCATTTT. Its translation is CASSLTGGNNGNQPQHF.

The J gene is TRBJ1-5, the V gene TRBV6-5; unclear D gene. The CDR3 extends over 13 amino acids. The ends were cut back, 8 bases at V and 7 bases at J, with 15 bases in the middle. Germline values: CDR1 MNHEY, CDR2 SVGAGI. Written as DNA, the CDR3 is TGTGCCAGCGGAACGGGGATCGGGCAGCCCCAGCATTTT. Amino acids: CASGTGIGQPQHF.

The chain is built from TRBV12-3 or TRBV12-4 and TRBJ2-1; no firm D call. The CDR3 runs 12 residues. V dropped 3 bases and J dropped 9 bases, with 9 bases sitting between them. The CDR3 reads CASSFPVGEQFF. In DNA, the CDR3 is TGTGCCAGCAGTTTCCCGGTTGGTGAGCAGTTCTTC.

CDR3 nucleotides: TGTGCCATCAGTGACCCAAGGCAGGGGTATAATTCACCCCTCCACTTT. It encodes CAISDPRQGYNSPLHF. The J gene is TRBJ1-6, the V gene TRBV10-3; tentative D call: TRBD1 (6 bases). The CDR3 consists of 16 residues. V lost 3 bases to trimming and J lost 4 bases, with 13 bases between them. From germline, CDR1 is ENHRY and CDR2 SYGVKD.

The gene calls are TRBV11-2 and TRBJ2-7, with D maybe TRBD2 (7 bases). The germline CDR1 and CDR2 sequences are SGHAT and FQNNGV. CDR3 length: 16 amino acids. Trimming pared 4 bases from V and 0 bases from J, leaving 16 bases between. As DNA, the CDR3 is TGTGCCAGCAGCTCCCAAGGGGGGGGGACCTCCTACGAGCAGTACTTC. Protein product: CASSSQGGGTSYEQYF.

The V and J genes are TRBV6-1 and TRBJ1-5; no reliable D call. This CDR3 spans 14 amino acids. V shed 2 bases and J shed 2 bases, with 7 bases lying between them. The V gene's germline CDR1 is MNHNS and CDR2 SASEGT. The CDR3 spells CASSEQTGNQPQHF. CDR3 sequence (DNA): TGTGCCAGCAGTGAACAGACTGGCAATCAGCCCCAGCATTTT.

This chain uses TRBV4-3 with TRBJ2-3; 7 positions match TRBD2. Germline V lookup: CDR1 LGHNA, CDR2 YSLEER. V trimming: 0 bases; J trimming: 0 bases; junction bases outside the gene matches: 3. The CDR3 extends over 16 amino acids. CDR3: CASSQDAGVSTDTQYF. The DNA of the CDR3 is TGCGCCAGCAGCCAAGATGCGGGGGTTAGCACAGATACGCAGTATTTT.

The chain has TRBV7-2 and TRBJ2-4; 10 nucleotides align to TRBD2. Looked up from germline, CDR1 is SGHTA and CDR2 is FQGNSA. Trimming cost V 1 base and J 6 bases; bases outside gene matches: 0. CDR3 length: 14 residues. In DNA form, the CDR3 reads TGTGCCAGCAGCTTAGGACTAGCGGGAAACATTCAGTACTTC. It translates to CASSLGLAGNIQYF.

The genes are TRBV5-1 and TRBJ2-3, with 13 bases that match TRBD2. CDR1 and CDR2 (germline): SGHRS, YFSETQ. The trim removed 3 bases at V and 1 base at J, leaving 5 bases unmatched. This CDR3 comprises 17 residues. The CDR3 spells CASSSGLAGARTDTQYF. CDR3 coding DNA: TGCGCCAGCAGCTCAGGACTAGCGGGGGCCCGCACAGATACGCAGTATTTT.